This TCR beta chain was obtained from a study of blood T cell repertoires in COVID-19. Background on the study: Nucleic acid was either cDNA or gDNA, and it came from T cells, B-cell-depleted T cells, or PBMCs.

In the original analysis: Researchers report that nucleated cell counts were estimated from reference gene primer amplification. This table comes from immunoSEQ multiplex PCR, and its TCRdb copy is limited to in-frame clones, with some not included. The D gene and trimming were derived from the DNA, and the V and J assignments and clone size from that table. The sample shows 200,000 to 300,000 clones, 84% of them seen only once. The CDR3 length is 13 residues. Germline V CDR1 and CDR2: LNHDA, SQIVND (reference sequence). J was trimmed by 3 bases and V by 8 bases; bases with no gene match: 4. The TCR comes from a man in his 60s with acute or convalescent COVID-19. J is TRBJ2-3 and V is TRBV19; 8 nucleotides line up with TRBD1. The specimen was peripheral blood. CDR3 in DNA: TGTGCCAGTTCAGGGGGCTGGACAGATACGCAGTATTTT. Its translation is CASSGGWTDTQYF. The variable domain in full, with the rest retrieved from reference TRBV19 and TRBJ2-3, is DGGITQSPKYLFRKEGQNVTLSCEQNLNHDAMYWYRQDPGQGLRLIYYSQIVNDFQKGDIAEGYSVSREKKESFPLTVTSAQKNPTAFYLCASSGGWTDTQYFGPGTRLTVL.